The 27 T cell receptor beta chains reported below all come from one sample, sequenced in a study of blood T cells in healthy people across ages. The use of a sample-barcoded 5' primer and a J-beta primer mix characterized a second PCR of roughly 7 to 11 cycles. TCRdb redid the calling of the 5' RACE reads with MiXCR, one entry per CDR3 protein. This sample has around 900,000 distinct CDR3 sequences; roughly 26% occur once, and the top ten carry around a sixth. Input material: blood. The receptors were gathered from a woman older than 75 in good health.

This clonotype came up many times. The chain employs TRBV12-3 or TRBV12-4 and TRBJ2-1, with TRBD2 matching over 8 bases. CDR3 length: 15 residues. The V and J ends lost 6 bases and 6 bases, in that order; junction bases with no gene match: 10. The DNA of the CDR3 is TGTGCCAGCAGGGGAAGACTAGCGTACGCCAATGAGCAGTTCTTC. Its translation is CASRGRLAYANEQFF.

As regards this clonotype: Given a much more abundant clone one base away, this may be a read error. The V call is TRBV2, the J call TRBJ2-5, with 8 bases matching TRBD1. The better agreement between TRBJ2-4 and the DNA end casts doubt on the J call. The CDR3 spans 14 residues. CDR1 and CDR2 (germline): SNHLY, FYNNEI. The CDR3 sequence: CASSPQGGKNIQYF. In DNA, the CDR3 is TGTGCCAGCAGTCCACAGGGGGGCAAAAACATTCAGTACTTC.

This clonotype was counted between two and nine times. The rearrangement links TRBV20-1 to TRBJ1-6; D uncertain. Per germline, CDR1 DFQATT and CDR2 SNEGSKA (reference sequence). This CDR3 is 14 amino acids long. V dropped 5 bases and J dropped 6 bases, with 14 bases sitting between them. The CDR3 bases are TGCAGTGCTCTTCGACGGACCGGTAATTCACCCCTCCACTTT. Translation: CSALRRTGNSPLHF.

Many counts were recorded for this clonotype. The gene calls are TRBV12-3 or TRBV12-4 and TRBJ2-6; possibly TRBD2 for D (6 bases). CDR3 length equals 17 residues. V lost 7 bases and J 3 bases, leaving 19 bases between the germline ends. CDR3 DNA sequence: TGTGCCAGCATCCCCCCTCGGGGGATGGGTGGGGCCAACGTCCTGACTTTC. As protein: CASIPPRGMGGANVLTF.

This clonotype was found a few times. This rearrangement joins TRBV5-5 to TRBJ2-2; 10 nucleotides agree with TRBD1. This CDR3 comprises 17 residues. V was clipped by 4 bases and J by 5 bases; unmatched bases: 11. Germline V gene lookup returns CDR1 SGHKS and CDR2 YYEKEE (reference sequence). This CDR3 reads CASSAPPGQGLTGELFF. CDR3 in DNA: TGTGCCAGCAGCGCGCCCCCGGGACAGGGGTTGACCGGGGAGCTGTTTTTT.

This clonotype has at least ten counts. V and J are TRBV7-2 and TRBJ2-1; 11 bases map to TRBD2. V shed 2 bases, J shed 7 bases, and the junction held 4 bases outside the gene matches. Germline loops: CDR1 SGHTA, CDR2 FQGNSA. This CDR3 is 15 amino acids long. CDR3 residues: CASSLRIAGGNEQFF. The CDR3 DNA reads TGTGCCAGCAGCTTAAGAATAGCGGGGGGGAATGAGCAGTTCTTC.

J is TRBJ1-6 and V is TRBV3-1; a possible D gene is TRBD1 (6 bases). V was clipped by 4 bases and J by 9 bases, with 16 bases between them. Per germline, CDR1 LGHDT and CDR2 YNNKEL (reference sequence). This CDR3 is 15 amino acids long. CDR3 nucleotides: TGTGCCAGCAGCCTTTTACAGGGAGTTAGTTCACCCCTCCACTTT. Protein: CASSLLQGVSSPLHF.

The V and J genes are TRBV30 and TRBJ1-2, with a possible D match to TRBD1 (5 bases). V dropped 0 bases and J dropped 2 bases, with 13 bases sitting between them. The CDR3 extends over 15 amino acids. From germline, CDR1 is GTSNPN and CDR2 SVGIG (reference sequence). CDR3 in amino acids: CAWSVSQGINYGYTF. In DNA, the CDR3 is TGTGCCTGGAGTGTAAGTCAGGGAATAAACTATGGCTACACCTTC.

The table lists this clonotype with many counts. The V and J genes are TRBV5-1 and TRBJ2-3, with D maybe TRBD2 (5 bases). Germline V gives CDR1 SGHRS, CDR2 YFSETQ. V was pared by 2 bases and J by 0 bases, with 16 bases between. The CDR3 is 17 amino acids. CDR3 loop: CASSFQPLGGSTDTQYF. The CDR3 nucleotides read TGCGCCAGCAGCTTTCAACCCTTGGGCGGGAGCACAGATACGCAGTATTTT.

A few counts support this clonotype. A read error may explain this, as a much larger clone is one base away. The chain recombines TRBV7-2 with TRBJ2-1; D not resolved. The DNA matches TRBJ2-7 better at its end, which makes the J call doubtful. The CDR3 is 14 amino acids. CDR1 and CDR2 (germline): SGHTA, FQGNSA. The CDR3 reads CASTLGESYNEQYF. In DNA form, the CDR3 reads TGTGCCAGCACCCTCGGAGAGTCCTACAATGAGCAGTACTTC.

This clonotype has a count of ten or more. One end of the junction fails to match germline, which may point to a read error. Written as DNA, the CDR3 is TGTGCCAGCAGCTTAGAATGGGGCACAGATACGCAGTATTTT. Protein product: CASSLEWGTDTQYF. The chain has TRBV5-1 and TRBJ2-3; no clear D gene. The CDR3 runs to 14 residues. CDR1 and CDR2 from the germline V gene are SGHRS and YFSETQ.

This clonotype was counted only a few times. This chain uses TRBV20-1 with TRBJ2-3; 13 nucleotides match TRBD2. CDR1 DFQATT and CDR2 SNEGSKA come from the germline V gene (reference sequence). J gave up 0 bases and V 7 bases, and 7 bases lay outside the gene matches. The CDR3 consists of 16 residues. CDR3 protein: CSVVSGLAGSTDTQYF. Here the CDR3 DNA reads TGCAGTGTCGTATCGGGACTAGCGGGAAGCACAGATACGCAGTATTTT.

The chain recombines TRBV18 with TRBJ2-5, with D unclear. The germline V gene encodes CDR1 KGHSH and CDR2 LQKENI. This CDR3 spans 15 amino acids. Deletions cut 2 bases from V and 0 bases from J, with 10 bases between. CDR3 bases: TGTGCCAGCTCACCAATCTCTTCGTACCAAGAGACCCAGTACTTC. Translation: CASSPISSYQETQYF. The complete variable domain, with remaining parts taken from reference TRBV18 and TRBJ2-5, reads NAGVMQNPRHLVRRRGQEARLRCSPMKGHSHVYWYRQLPEEGLKFMVYLQKENIIDESGMPKERFSAEFPKEGPSILRIQQVVRGDSAAYFCASSPISSYQETQYFGPGTRLLVL.

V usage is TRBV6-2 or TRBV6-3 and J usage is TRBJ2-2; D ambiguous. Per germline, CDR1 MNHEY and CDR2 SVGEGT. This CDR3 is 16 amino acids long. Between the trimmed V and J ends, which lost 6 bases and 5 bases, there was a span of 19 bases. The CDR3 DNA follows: TGTGCCAGCAGCCAAGCAAGGCCCATTGTAACCGGGGAGCTGTTTTTT. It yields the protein CASSQARPIVTGELFF.

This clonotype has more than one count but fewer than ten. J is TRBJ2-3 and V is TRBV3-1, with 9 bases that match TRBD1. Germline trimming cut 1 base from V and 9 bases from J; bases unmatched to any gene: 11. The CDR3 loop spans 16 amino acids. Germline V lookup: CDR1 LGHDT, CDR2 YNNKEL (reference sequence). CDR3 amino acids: CASSQVQGAPLGTQYF. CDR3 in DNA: TGTGCCAGCAGCCAAGTACAGGGGGCCCCTCTGGGCACGCAGTATTTT.

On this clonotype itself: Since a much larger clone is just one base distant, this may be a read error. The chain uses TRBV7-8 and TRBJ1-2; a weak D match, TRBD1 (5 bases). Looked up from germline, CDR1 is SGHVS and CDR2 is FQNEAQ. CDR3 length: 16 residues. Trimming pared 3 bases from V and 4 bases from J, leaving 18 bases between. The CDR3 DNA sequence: TGTGCCAGCAGCTTTTCGCCCGGGGCAGGGAGCTATGGCTACACCTTC. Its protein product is CASSFSPGAGSYGYTF.

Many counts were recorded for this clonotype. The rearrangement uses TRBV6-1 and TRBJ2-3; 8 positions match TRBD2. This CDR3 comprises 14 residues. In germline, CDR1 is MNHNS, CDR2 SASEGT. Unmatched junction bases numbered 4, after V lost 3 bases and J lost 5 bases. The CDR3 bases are TGTGCCAGCAGTGAGCGGAGCGGGGGAGATACGCAGTATTTT. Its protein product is CASSERSGGDTQYF.

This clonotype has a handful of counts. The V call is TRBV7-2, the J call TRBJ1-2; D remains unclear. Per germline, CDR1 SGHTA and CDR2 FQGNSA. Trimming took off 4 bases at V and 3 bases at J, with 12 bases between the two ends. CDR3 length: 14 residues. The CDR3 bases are TGTGCCAGCAGCTCCCAGCATGGAGACTATGGCTACACCTTC. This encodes CASSSQHGDYGYTF.

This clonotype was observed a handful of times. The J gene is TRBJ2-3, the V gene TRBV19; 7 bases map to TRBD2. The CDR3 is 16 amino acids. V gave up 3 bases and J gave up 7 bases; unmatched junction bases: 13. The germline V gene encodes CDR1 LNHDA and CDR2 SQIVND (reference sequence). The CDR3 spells CASSMGGAFTKHTQYF. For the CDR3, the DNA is TGTGCCAGTAGTATGGGAGGGGCCTTCACGAAACATACGCAGTATTTT. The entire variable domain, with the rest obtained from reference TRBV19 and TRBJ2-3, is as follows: DGGITQSPKYLFRKEGQNVTLSCEQNLNHDAMYWYRQDPGQGLRLIYYSQIVNDFQKGDIAEGYSVSREKKESFPLTVTSAQKNPTAFYLCASSMGGAFTKHTQYFGPGTRLTVL.

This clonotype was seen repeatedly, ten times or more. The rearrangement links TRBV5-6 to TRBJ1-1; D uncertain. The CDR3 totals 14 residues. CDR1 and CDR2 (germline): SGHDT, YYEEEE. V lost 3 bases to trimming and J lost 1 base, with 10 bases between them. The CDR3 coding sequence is TGTGCCAGCAGCTCCGATGGGTGGAACACTGAAGCTTTCTTT. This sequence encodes CASSSDGWNTEAFF.

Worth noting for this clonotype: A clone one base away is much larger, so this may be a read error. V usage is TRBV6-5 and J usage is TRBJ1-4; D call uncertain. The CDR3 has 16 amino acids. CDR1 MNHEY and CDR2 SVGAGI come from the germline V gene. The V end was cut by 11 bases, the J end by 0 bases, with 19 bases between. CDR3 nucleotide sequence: TGTGCCCGCTCATTAAACGGGATCCCAACTAATGAAAAACTGTTTTTT. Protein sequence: CARSLNGIPTNEKLFF.

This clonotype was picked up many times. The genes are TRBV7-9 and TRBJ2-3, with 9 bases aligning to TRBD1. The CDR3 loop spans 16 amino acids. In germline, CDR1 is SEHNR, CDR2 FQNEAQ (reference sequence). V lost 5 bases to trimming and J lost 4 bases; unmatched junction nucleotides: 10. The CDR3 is CASSPLGTGRSDTQYF. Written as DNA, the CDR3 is TGTGCCAGCAGCCCCCTCGGGACAGGGAGGTCAGATACGCAGTATTTT.

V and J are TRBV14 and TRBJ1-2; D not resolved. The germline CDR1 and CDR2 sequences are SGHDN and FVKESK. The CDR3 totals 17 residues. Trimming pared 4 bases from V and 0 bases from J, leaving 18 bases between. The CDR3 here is CASSPLTTALPNYGYTF. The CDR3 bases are TGTGCCAGCAGCCCCCTCACCACCGCGCTCCCTAACTATGGCTACACCTTC.

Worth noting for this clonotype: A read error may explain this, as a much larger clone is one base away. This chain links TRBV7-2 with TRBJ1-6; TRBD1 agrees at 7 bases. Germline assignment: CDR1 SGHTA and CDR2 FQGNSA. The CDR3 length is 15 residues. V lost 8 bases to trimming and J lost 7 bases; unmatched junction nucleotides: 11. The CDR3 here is CASGRQTGENSPLHF. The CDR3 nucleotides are TGTGCCAGCGGCCGTCAAACAGGGGAAAATTCACCCCTCCACTTT.

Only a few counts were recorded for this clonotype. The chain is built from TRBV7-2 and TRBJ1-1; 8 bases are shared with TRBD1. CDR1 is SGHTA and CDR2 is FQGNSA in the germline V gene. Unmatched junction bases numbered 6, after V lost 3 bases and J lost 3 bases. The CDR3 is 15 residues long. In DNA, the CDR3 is TGTGCCAGCAGCTTTAGACAGGGGTTGTACACTGAAGCTTTCTTT. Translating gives CASSFRQGLYTEAFF.

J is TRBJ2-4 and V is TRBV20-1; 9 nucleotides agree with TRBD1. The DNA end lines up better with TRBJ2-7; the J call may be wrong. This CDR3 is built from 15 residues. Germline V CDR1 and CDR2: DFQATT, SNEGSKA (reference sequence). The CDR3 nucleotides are TGCAGTGCTAAAAGGGGGACAGGGAAAACCTACGAGCAGTACTTC. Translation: CSAKRGTGKTYEQYF.

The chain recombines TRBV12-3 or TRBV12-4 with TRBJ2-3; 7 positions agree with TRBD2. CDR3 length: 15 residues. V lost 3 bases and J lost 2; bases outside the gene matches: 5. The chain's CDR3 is CASSFPSGHTDTQYF. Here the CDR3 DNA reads TGTGCCAGCAGTTTTCCTAGCGGTCACACAGATACGCAGTATTTT.